The 25 T cell receptor beta chains in this list originate from one sample, sequenced in a study of T-cell memory formation after mild COVID-19. TCRdb itself ran the 5' RACE reads through MiXCR, one entry per CDR3 protein. The table lists under 110,000 distinct CDR3 sequences, under 15% of them singletons. Input material: PBMCs or a T cell subset sorted from them (not recorded which). All receptors derive from an adult woman who had mild COVID-19 (a few samples of this study predate the infection). Cell type and time point are not known.

This clonotype was seen only a few times. V gene TRBV6-1 combines with J gene TRBJ2-1; 7 nucleotides align to TRBD1. Germline V gene sequence: CDR1 MNHNS, CDR2 SASEGT. This CDR3 comprises 19 residues. After removal of 1 base from V and 2 bases from J, the junction contained 14 bases not matched to a gene. The CDR3 loop reads CASSEVWGPGTVTYNEQFF. CDR3 sequence (DNA): TGTGCCAGCAGTGAAGTTTGGGGCCCCGGGACAGTTACCTACAATGAGCAGTTCTTC.

On this clonotype: The conserved phenylalanine or tryptophan normally closing the CDR3 is absent here, so this likely arose from a read error. The chain has TRBV29-1 and TRBJ2-7; D not certain. CDR3 size: 11 residues. V gave up 5 bases and J gave up 5 bases, with 10 bases separating them. Per germline, CDR1 SQVTM and CDR2 ANQGSEA. The CDR3 nucleotides are TGCAGCGTTACCTTGGTCCACGAGCAGTACTTA. Translating it yields CSVTLVHEQYL.

A few counts support this clonotype. V gene TRBV6-1 combines with J gene TRBJ2-1, with 10 nucleotides matching TRBD2. This CDR3 has 18 amino acids. The germline gives CDR1 MNHNS, CDR2 SASEGT. V trimming: 2 bases; J trimming: 8 bases; junction bases outside the gene matches: 15. CDR3 nucleotides: TGTGCCAGCAGTGAAATGGGAGCGGGGGGGCTGGTTGGGGATGAGCAGTTCTTC. This codes for CASSEMGAGGLVGDEQFF.

This clonotype came up a few times. The gene calls are TRBV18 and TRBJ1-1; D remains unclear. V lost 2 bases, J lost 4 bases, and 5 bases lay in between. The V gene's germline CDR1 is KGHSH and CDR2 LQKENI. The CDR3 is made up of 12 amino acids. This chain's CDR3 is CASSPGRTEAFF. CDR3 coding DNA: TGTGCCAGCTCACCAGGACGCACTGAAGCTTTCTTT.

V is TRBV9 and J is TRBJ2-7; 10 bases map to TRBD1. The CDR3 spans 15 residues. Germline V CDR1 and CDR2: SGDLS, YYNGEE. With V trimmed by 3 bases and J by 7 bases, 10 bases remained unmatched. The CDR3 DNA reads TGTGCCAGCAGCGCAGCGGGACAGGGGTTCGGGGAGCAGTACTTC. This encodes CASSAAGQGFGEQYF.

This clonotype came up a few times. This rearrangement joins TRBV7-4 to TRBJ2-7; 8 bases line up with TRBD2. V shed 2 bases and J 0 bases; nucleotides not matched to a gene: 9. The CDR3 loop spans 17 amino acids. Germline V gives CDR1 SGHVT, CDR2 SQSDAQ. Here the CDR3 DNA reads TGTGCCAGCAGCTTACGCGGACTTAGCGGGAACTCCTACGAGCAGTACTTC. Translating gives CASSLRGLSGNSYEQYF. Drawing the rest from reference TRBV7-4 and TRBJ2-7, the complete variable domain is GAGVSQSPRYKVAKRGRDVALRCDSISGHVTLYWYRQTLGQGSEVLTYSQSDAQRDKSGRPSGRFSAERPERSVSTLKIQRTEQGDSAVYLCASSLRGLSGNSYEQYFGPGTRLTVT.

V is TRBV28 and J is TRBJ2-2; 12 nucleotides line up with TRBD2. Trimming took 3 bases from V and 6 from J; bases not matched to a gene: 8. This CDR3 has 17 residues. Germline CDR1 reads MDHEN; CDR2 reads SYDVKM. CDR3 amino acids: CASSFTLAGGLAGELFF. The CDR3 bases are TGTGCCAGCAGTTTTACCCTAGCGGGAGGGCTTGCCGGGGAGCTGTTTTTT.

The chain combines TRBV12-5 with TRBJ1-2, with D possibly being TRBD1 (6 bases). Germline assignment: CDR1 LGHNT and CDR2 FRNRAP. This CDR3 is built from 16 residues. V was clipped by 4 bases and J by 6 bases, with 21 bases between them. The CDR3 loop is CASGSAETGEVHGYTF. In nucleotides, the CDR3 is TGTGCTAGTGGTTCGGCCGAGACAGGTGAAGTCCATGGCTACACCTTC. The full variable domain, in which reference TRBV12-5 and TRBJ1-2 provide the parts outside the CDR3, is DARVTQTPRHKVTEMGQEVTMRCQPILGHNTVFWYRQTMMQGLELLAYFRNRAPLDDSGMPKDRFSAEMPDATLATLKIQPSEPRDSAVYFCASGSAETGEVHGYTFGSGTRLTVV.

This chain links TRBV29-1 with TRBJ2-2, with D tentatively TRBD1 (5 bases). V was pared by 8 bases and J by 5 bases, with 15 bases between. The CDR3 consists of 13 residues. Germline CDR1 and CDR2: SQVTM and ANQGSEA. CDR3 DNA sequence: TGCAGCACTCAGGGCAGTCCAACCGGGGAGCTGTTTTTT. The encoded protein is CSTQGSPTGELFF.

This chain links TRBV19 with TRBJ1-1, with D possibly matching TRBD1 (5 bases). Germline values: CDR1 LNHDA, CDR2 SQIVND (reference sequence). The CDR3 runs 14 residues. Trimming left V 9 bases short and J 1 base short, with 15 bases between. The CDR3 DNA follows: TGTGCCAGCCCTACGGGACGGAGGAACACTGAAGCTTTCTTT. Protein sequence: CASPTGRRNTEAFF.

This clonotype has only a few counts. V usage is TRBV29-1 and J usage is TRBJ2-7; 7 bases agree with TRBD1. Germline V gene data show CDR1 as SQVTM and CDR2 as ANQGSEA. The CDR3 sequence is 14 residues long. V trimming: 4 bases; J trimming: 0 bases; junction bases outside the gene matches: 6. The CDR3 nucleotides are TGCAGCGTTGGGCCCACAGGGGTCTCCTACGAGCAGTACTTC. It is translated as CSVGPTGVSYEQYF.

This clonotype was observed once. The chain recombines TRBV29-1 with TRBJ2-1; possible D gene TRBD2, 7 bases. There are 11 residues in the CDR3. Per germline, CDR1 SQVTM and CDR2 ANQGSEA. Trimming removed 6 bases at V and 14 bases at J, with 17 bases between. The CDR3 loop reads CSVPTGRGKFF. CDR3 nucleotide sequence: TGCAGCGTCCCCACAGGGAGGGGGAAGTTCTTC.

There are many counts of this clonotype. The chain couples TRBV12-3 or TRBV12-4 to TRBJ2-7; D uncertain. This CDR3 comprises 13 residues. The germline V and J ends were trimmed by 5 bases and 4 bases, with 12 bases remaining between them. The CDR3 is CASSLWSAYEQYF. The CDR3 DNA sequence: TGTGCCAGCAGTCTGTGGAGCGCTTACGAGCAGTACTTC.

The CDR3: CASSLSSGSAYEQYF. In DNA form, the CDR3 reads TGTGCCAGCAGTTTATCGTCGGGGTCTGCCTACGAGCAGTACTTC. The chain uses TRBV27 and TRBJ2-7; tentatively, D is TRBD2 (5 bases). V was pared by 0 bases and J by 2 bases, with 11 bases between. The length of the CDR3 is 15 residues. From germline, CDR1 is MNHEY and CDR2 SMNVEV (reference sequence).

This clonotype was observed at least ten times. This chain links TRBV7-9 with TRBJ1-6; tentative D call: TRBD1 (6 bases). Per germline, CDR1 SEHNR and CDR2 FQNEAQ (reference sequence). V shed 4 bases and J shed 11 bases, with 12 bases lying between them. CDR3 length: 13 amino acids. CDR3 in DNA: TGTGCCAGCAGCTCCGACCAGGGGCCACCCCTCCACTTT. Protein sequence: CASSSDQGPPLHF. The full variable domain, in which reference TRBV7-9 and TRBJ1-6 provide the parts outside the CDR3, is DTGVSQNPRHKITKRGQNVTFRCDPISEHNRLYWYRQTLGQGPEFLTYFQNEAQLEKSRLLSDRFSAERPKGSFSTLEIQRTEQGDSAMYLCASSSDQGPPLHFGNGTRLTVT.

This clonotype was counted a few times. The J gene is TRBJ1-1, the V gene TRBV12-3 or TRBV12-4, with TRBD1 matching 7 bases. This CDR3 has 16 residues. The trim removed 2 bases at V and 3 bases at J, leaving 9 bases unmatched. CDR3: CASSLFSTGADTEAFF. The CDR3 coding sequence is TGTGCCAGCAGTTTATTCTCTACAGGGGCGGACACTGAAGCTTTCTTT.

This chain uses TRBV7-9 with TRBJ1-3; D uncertain. With 3 bases removed from V and 8 bases from J, the gap between germline ends came to 8 bases. The CDR3 spans 12 residues. Germline loops: CDR1 SEHNR, CDR2 FQNEAQ (reference sequence). CDR3 protein: CASSFIPDTIYF. CDR3 sequence (DNA): TGTGCCAGCAGCTTTATCCCTGACACCATATATTTT.

This clonotype was recorded a few times. This CDR3 reads CASSYNPSGEQYF. The CDR3 DNA is TGTGCCAGCAGTTATAACCCTAGCGGCGAGCAGTACTTC. The chain couples TRBV6-5 to TRBJ2-7; 7 bases align to TRBD2. Germline trimming cut 3 bases from V and 6 bases from J; bases unmatched to any gene: 5. Germline V gene sequence: CDR1 MNHEY, CDR2 SVGAGI. This CDR3 comprises 13 residues.

The chain has TRBV11-2 and TRBJ2-3, with 10 bases matching TRBD2. The germline gives CDR1 SGHAT, CDR2 FQNNGV. Germline trimming cut 4 bases from V and 5 bases from J; bases unmatched to any gene: 9. This CDR3 is 16 amino acids long. CDR3 residues: CASSYGKREGGDTQYF. The DNA for the CDR3 is TGTGCCAGCAGCTACGGAAAGCGGGAGGGTGGAGATACGCAGTATTTT.

This chain joins TRBV28 and TRBJ2-3; 8 bases match TRBD2. The CDR3 runs to 16 residues. Germline CDR1 and CDR2: MDHEN and SYDVKM. The trim removed 3 bases at V and 4 bases at J, leaving 9 bases unmatched. CDR3 nucleotides: TGTGCCAGCAGTTTCTCCGCCGGGGGGGCAGCAGATACGCAGTATTTT. Translating gives CASSFSAGGAADTQYF.

The J gene is TRBJ2-2, the V gene TRBV6-6; the D gene is possibly TRBD1 (6 bases). CDR1 is MNHNY and CDR2 is SVGAGI in the germline V gene (reference sequence). The CDR3 loop spans 16 amino acids. Trimming cost V 2 bases and J 3 bases, with 13 bases left between them. This CDR3 is CASSYDRGTYTGELFF. The CDR3 DNA is TGTGCCAGCAGTTACGATAGGGGGACCTACACCGGGGAGCTGTTTTTT.

This clonotype was counted a few times. This chain links TRBV12-3 or TRBV12-4 with TRBJ2-3; D is uncertain. This CDR3 has 16 amino acids. The germline V and J ends were trimmed by 1 base and 4 bases, with 15 bases remaining between them. In DNA, the CDR3 is TGTGCCAGCAGTTTAGTGGCCCCCTCTTGGGCAGATACGCAGTATTTT. Protein product: CASSLVAPSWADTQYF.

This clonotype was observed at least ten times. The V and J genes are TRBV11-2 and TRBJ2-5; a possible D gene is TRBD1 (6 bases). The ends were cut back, 5 bases at V and 5 bases at J, with 12 bases in the middle. Germline V gene sequence: CDR1 SGHAT, CDR2 FQNNGV. CDR3 length equals 13 residues. The CDR3 sequence: CASSRQVEETQYF. The CDR3 region has the DNA TGTGCCAGCAGCAGACAGGTCGAGGAGACCCAGTACTTC.

The V and J genes are TRBV18 and TRBJ2-1; D is unclear. The V and J ends lost 0 bases and 8 bases respectively, with 8 bases between them. CDR1 is KGHSH, CDR2 LQKENI, per germline. This CDR3 spans 13 amino acids. In nucleotides, the CDR3 is TGTGCCAGCTCACCACCCCTAGTGCATGAGCAGTTCTTC. This codes for CASSPPLVHEQFF.

This clonotype came up a few times. The chain links TRBV29-1 to TRBJ1-4, with D tentatively TRBD1 (5 bases). The CDR3 contains 13 residues. V lost 3 bases, J lost 0 bases, and 5 bases lay in between. CDR1 is SQVTM and CDR2 is ANQGSEA in the germline V gene. The CDR3 region is CSVETATNEKLFF. CDR3 in DNA: TGCAGCGTTGAGACAGCAACTAATGAAAAACTGTTTTTT.